The entry below gives a single TCR beta chain sequence along with its context. Clinical history as reported by participants underpinned cohort assignment. The sample is drawn from a study of blood T cell repertoires in COVID-19. Background on the study: In each case, the material was cDNA or gDNA derived from T cells, B-cell-depleted T cells, or PBMCs.

Trimming removed 5 bases from V and 1 base from J, with 14 bases in between. Germline CDR1 is MNHEY and CDR2 is SMNVEV (reference sequence). There are 15 residues in the CDR3. Produced via immunoSEQ multiplex PCR; TCRdb's table is partial and in-frame only. Here the sample spans around 430,000 clones, just under 90% being singletons. Sequenced sample: PBMCs or T cells enriched from blood (not recorded which). The J gene is TRBJ1-1, the V gene TRBV27; maybe TRBD1 (6 bases). This sequence was found in a woman between 45 and 60 years old who had recovered from COVID-19. The CDR3 protein is CASSLQGYRNTEAFF. Here the CDR3 DNA reads TGTGCCAGCAGTCTACAGGGTTATAGGAACACTGAAGCTTTCTTT.